Below are 2 T cell receptor beta chains sequenced from a single sample in a study of blood T cell repertoires in COVID-19. Profiling relied on immunoSEQ multiplex PCR, and the TCRdb table lists in-frame clones only, not all of them. The sample lists around 58,000 clones; about 82% were seen once. Material for sequencing was PBMCs or T cells enriched from blood (not recorded which). The receptors were sampled from a woman between 40 and 55 years old with acute COVID-19.

The rearrangement links TRBV18 to TRBJ1-2; the D gene is possibly TRBD1 (6 bases). Germline CDR1 reads KGHSH; CDR2 reads LQKENI. This CDR3 contains 13 residues. Trimming removed 2 bases from V and 6 bases from J, with 10 bases in between. This CDR3 reads CASSPGGGDGYTF. CDR3 DNA: TGTGCCAGCTCACCAGGAGGGGGGGATGGCTACACCTTC.

J is TRBJ1-5 and V is TRBV19, with TRBD1 identical over 7 bases. Trimming at V came to 7 bases and at J to 6 bases, leaving 9 bases not matched to a gene. The CDR3 is made up of 14 amino acids. CDR1 and CDR2 (germline): LNHDA, SQIVND (reference sequence). CDR3 sequence reads: CASKLQGSSQPQHF. The CDR3 DNA reads TGTGCCAGTAAATTACAGGGGTCGAGTCAGCCCCAGCATTTT.